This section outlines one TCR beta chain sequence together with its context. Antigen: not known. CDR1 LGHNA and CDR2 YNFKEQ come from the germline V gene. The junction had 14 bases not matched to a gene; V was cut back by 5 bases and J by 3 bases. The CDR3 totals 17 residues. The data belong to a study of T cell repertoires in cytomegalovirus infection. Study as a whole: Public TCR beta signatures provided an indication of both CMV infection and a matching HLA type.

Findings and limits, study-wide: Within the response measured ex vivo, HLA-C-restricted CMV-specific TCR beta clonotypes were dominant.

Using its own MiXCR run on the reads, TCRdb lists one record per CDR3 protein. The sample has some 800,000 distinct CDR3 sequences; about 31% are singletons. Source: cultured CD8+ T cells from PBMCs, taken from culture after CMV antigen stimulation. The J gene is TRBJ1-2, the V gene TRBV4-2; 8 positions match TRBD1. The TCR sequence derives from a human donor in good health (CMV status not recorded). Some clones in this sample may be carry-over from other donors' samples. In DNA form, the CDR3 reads TGTGCCAGCAGCGGTCCGAGGAGGGACAGGTGGGACTATGGCTACACCTTC. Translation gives CASSGPRRDRWDYGYTF.